A single T cell receptor (beta chain) is shown here with its context. The data stem from a study of blood T cells in healthy people across ages. Primers used in a second PCR of about 7 to 11 cycles were a sample-barcoded 5' primer and a J-beta primer mix. Each cDNA molecule carried a tag from a template-switch adaptor that contained 12 random nucleotides. TCRdb processed the 5' RACE reads anew with MiXCR; each CDR3 protein has one entry. Found here are 450,000 to 650,000 distinct CDR3 sequences, approximately 25% of them singletons; the top ten hold less than 9%. The germline V and J ends were trimmed by 0 bases and 2 bases, with 12 bases remaining between them. Germline V gene data show CDR1 as SGDLS and CDR2 as YYNGEE. This CDR3 is built from 15 residues. These sequences were also reported in another study, on T cells of mothers and their children.

The TCR originated in a boy between 10 and 17 years old in good health. The chain couples TRBV9 to TRBJ2-7, with a tentative D call TRBD1 (6 bases). Sequencing was done on a sample of blood. CDR3 in DNA: TGTGCCAGCAGCGTAGGTGGGACAAGGGCCTACGAGCAGTACTTC. Amino acid sequence: CASSVGGTRAYEQYF.